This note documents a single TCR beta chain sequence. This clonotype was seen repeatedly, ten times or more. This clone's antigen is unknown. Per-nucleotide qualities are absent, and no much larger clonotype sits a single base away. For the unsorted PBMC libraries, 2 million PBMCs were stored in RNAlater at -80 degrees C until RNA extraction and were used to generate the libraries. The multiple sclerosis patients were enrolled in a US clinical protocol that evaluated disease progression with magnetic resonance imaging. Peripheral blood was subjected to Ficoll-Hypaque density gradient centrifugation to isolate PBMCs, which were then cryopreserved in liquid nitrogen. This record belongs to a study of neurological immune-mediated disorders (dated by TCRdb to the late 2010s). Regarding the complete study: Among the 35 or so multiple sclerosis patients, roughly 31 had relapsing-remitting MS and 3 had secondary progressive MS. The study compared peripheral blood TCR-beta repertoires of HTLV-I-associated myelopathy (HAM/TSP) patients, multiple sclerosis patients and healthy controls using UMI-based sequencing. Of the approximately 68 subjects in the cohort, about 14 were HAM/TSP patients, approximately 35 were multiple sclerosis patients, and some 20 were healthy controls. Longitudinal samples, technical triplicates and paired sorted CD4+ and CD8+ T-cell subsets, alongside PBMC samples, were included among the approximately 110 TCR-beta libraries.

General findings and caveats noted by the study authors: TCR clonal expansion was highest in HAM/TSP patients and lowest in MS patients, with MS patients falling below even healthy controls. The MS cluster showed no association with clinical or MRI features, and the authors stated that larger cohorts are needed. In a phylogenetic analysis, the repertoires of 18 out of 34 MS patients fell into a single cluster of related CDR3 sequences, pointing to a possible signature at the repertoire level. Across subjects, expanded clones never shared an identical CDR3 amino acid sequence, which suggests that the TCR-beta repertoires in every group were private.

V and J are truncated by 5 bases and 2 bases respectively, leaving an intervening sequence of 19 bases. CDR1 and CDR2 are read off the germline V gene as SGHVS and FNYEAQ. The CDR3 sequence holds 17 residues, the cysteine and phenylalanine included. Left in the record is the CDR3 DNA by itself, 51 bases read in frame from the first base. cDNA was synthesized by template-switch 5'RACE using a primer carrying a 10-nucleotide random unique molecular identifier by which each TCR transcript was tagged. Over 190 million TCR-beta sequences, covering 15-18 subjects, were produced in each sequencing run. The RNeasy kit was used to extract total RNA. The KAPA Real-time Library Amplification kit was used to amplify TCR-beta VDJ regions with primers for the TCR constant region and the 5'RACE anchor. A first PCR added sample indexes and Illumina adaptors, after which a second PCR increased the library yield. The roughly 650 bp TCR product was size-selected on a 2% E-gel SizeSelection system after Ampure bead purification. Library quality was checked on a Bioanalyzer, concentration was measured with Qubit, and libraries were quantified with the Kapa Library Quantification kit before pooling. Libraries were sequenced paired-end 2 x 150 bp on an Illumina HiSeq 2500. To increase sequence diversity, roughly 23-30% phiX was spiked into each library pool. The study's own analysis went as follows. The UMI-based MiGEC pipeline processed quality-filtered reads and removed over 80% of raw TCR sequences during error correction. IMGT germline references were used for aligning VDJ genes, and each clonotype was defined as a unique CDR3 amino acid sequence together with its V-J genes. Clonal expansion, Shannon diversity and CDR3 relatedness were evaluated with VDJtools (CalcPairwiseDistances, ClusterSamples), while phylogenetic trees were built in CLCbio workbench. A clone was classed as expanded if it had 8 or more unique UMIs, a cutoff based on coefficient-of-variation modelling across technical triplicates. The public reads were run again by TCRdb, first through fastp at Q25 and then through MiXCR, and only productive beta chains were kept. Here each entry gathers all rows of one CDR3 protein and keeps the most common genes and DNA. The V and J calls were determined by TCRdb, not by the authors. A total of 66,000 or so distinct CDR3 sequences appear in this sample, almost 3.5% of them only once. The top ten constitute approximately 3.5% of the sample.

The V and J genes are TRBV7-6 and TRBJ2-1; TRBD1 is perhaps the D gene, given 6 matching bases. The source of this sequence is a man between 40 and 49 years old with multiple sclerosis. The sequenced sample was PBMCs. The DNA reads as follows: TGTGCCAGCAGCCCCCGGACAGCCTCTCATCCCTACAATGAGCAGTTCTTC. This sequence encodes CASSPRTASHPYNEQFF.